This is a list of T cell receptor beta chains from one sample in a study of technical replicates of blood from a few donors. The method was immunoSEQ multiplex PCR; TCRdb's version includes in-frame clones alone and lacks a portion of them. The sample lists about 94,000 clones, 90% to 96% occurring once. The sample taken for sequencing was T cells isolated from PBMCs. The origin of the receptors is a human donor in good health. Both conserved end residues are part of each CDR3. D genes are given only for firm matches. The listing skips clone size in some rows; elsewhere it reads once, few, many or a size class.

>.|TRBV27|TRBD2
CASSTSGIIHEQFF
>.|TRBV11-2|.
CASSPLKRDSQHYGYTF
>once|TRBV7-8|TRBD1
CASSRTLDRGPNTGELFF
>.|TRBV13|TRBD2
CASLGSGRATDTQYF
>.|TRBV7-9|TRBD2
CASSLAVPGLPVEQFF
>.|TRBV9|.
CASSVEASSTDTQYF
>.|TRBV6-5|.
CASSLAGDYGYTF
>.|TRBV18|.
CASSPGPGSSGNTIYF
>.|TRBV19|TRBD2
CASSPGIAGVIEGGDNEQFF
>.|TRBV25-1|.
CASSPPGGTDTQYF
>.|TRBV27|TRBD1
CASSWLHGTGDNTEAFF
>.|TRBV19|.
CASNQGRGDEQYF
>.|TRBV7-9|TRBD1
CASSIHRDRDYEQYF